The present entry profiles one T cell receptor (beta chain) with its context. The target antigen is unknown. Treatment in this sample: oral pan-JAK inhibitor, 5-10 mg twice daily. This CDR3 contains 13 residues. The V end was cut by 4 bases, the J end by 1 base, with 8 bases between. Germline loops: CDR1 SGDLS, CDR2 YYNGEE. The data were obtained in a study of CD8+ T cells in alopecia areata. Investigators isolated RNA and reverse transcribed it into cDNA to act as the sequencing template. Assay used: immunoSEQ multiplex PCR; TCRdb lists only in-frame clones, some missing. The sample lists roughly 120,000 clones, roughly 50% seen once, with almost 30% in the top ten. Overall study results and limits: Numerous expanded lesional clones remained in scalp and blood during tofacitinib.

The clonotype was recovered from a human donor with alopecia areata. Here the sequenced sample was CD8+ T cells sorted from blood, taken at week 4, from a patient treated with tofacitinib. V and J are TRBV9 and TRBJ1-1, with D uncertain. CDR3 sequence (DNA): TGTGCCAGCAGCACAACAGCGAACACTGAAGCTTTCTTT. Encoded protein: CASSTTANTEAFF.